One sample yielded the 29 T cell receptor beta chains listed below, sequenced in a study of siplizumab effects on memory and regulatory T cells. Coculturing of the mixed lymphocyte reaction cells was performed at 37°C for approximately 6 days. These TCRs' antigens remain unknown. The assay was immunoSEQ multiplex PCR, and TCRdb's table has in-frame clones only and misses some. This sample has some 7,800 clones, with approximately 35% found just once. Sequenced input: CFSE-low (dividing) CD8+ T cells sorted from an allogeneic mixed lymphocyte reaction. Receptors were obtained from a human donor in good health; the cells came from an allogeneic mixed lymphocyte reaction.

V and J are TRBV5-4 and TRBJ2-1; D unresolved. V dropped 4 bases and J dropped 5 bases, with 4 bases sitting between them. Germline V lookup: CDR1 SGHNT, CDR2 YYREEE (reference sequence). The CDR3 has 11 amino acids. CDR3 nucleotide sequence: TGTGCCAGCAGCGCAAACAATGAGCAGTTCTTC. Translated: CASSANNEQFF.

This clone was detected only a few times. The V call is TRBV19, the J call TRBJ2-7; D is perhaps TRBD1 (6 bases). V lost 5 bases to trimming and J lost 3 bases, with 17 bases between them. This CDR3 comprises 15 residues. Germline values: CDR1 LNHDA, CDR2 SQIVND (reference sequence). The CDR3 region is CASSPAPGVYYEQYF. The CDR3 bases are TGTGCCAGTAGTCCGGCACCAGGGGTCTACTACGAGCAGTACTTC.

Sample share makes this clone medium-sized. This chain joins TRBV5-8 and TRBJ1-1; 8 bases match TRBD1. Germline CDR1 reads SGHTS; CDR2 reads YDEGEE. The CDR3 loop spans 16 amino acids. After removal of 5 bases from V and 1 base from J, the junction contained 10 bases not matched to a gene. CDR3 nucleotides: TGTGCCAGCAGTTTTGCAGGGGGCGCTTCGAACACTGAAGCTTTCTTT. Protein sequence: CASSFAGGASNTEAFF.

The V and J genes are TRBV11-2 and TRBJ2-7; no firm D call. Germline V lookup: CDR1 SGHAT, CDR2 FQNNGV. The CDR3 consists of 13 residues. Trimming shortened V by 5 bases and J by 3 bases, and 11 bases separated the two germline ends. The chain's CDR3 is CASSALSHYEQYF. The CDR3 DNA is TGTGCCAGCAGCGCCCTATCGCACTACGAGCAGTACTTC.

This clone is deemed medium-sized. The chain links TRBV20-1 to TRBJ2-2; no clear D. Germline V gene lookup returns CDR1 DFQATT and CDR2 SNEGSKA (reference sequence). The V end lost 7 bases, the J end lost 3 bases, and 6 bases lay between the germline ends. The CDR3 has 11 residues. CDR3 sequence: CSVPDTGELFF. Here the CDR3 DNA reads TGCAGTGTCCCCGACACCGGGGAGCTGTTTTTT.

This clone was found a few times. DNA for the CDR3: TGTGCCAGCAGTAAGGGACAGGCCTACGAGCAGTACTTC. Translating it yields CASSKGQAYEQYF. V gene TRBV27 combines with J gene TRBJ2-7, with 8 positions matching TRBD1. The junction had 2 bases not matched to a gene; V was cut back by 5 bases and J by 2 bases. The CDR3 sequence is 13 residues long. Germline V CDR1 and CDR2: MNHEY, SMNVEV (reference sequence).

The chain recombines TRBV7-1 with TRBJ2-7; 7 bases map to TRBD1. TRBV7-1 counts as an open reading frame of uncertain function. CDR3 length: 14 amino acids. V shed 5 bases and J 5 bases; nucleotides not matched to a gene: 9. As DNA, the CDR3 is TGTGCCAGCAGCGGGGATACAGGGGTTGACGAGCAGTACTTC. It translates to CASSGDTGVDEQYF.

This clone is medium-sized within its sample. The chain carries TRBV13 and TRBJ1-2; D ambiguous. Germline CDR1 PRHDT, CDR2 FYEKMQ (reference sequence). V was pared by 0 bases and J by 2 bases, with 7 bases between. CDR3 length: 14 residues. The CDR3 DNA reads as TGTGCCAGCAGCTTAGGGAAAGGGAACTATGGCTACACCTTC. Its protein is CASSLGKGNYGYTF.

V usage is TRBV5-1 and J usage is TRBJ2-3; 10 nucleotides align to TRBD1. Germline trimming cut 5 bases from V and 4 bases from J; bases unmatched to any gene: 7. This CDR3 contains 15 residues. Per germline, CDR1 SGHRS and CDR2 YFSETQ. As DNA, the CDR3 is TGCGCCAGCAGTGACGGACAGGGGGACGCAGATACGCAGTATTTT. This codes for CASSDGQGDADTQYF.

The V gene is TRBV14, the J gene TRBJ2-7, with unresolved D. CDR3 length: 14 residues. Germline V gene lookup returns CDR1 SGHDN and CDR2 FVKESK. Trimming removed 3 bases from V and 2 bases from J, with 11 bases in between. This CDR3 is CASSHGRVTYEQYF. CDR3 bases: TGTGCCAGCAGCCACGGACGGGTTACCTACGAGCAGTACTTC. The full variable domain, completed using reference TRBV14 and TRBJ2-7, is EAGVTQFPSHSVIEKGQTVTLRCDPISGHDNLYWYRRVMGKEIKFLLHFVKESKQDESGMPNNRFLAERTGGTYSTLKVQPAELEDSGVYFCASSHGRVTYEQYFGPGTRLTVT.

By sample fraction, this clone is medium-sized. This rearrangement joins TRBV4-3 to TRBJ2-1; either TRBD1 or TRBD2 may supply D (5 bases each). The V gene's germline CDR1 is LGHNA and CDR2 YSLEER. Between the trimmed V and J ends, which lost 2 bases and 0 bases, there was a span of 8 bases. The CDR3 loop spans 15 amino acids. Here the CDR3 DNA reads TGCGCCAGCAGCCAACGGGACGGCTCCTACAATGAGCAGTTCTTC. Residues: CASSQRDGSYNEQFF.

With respect to this clone: Sequence at one end of the junction differs from germline and may be a read error. This chain joins TRBV5-4 and TRBJ2-2, with a possible D match to TRBD1 (6 bases). This CDR3 is 13 amino acids long. Germline CDR1 and CDR2: SGHNT and YYREEE (reference sequence). The CDR3 sequence is CASSQGQTGELFF. DNA for the CDR3: TGCGCCAGCAGCCAAGGACAGACCGGGGAGCTGTTTTTT.

This clone has just a few counts. The sample carries other DNA sequences with the same CDR3. V usage is TRBV7-6 and J usage is TRBJ2-7; 9 positions match TRBD2. CDR3 length equals 14 residues. Germline trimming cut 1 base from V and 4 bases from J; bases unmatched to any gene: 2. Per germline, CDR1 SGHVS and CDR2 FNYEAQ. CDR3 nucleotide sequence: TGTGCCAGCAGCTTAGAGGCGGGAGGGTACGAGCAGTACTTC. Translation: CASSLEAGGYEQYF.

The V and J genes are TRBV9 and TRBJ2-5, with 16 bases identical to TRBD2. Germline CDR1 is SGDLS and CDR2 is YYNGEE. The ends lost 4 bases at V and 5 bases at J; junction bases unmatched: 5. This CDR3 comprises 16 residues. CDR3 coding DNA: TGTGCCAGCAGCCTAGGGGGACTAGCGGGGGGGGAGACCCAGTACTTC. Translating gives CASSLGGLAGGETQYF.

The V call is TRBV7-3, the J call TRBJ2-2; 8 bases agree with TRBD1. CDR3 size: 14 residues. The J segment lost 1 base and the V segment lost 5 bases, leaving 0 bases of the junction unmatched. Looked up from germline, CDR1 is SGHTA and CDR2 is FQGTGA. The CDR3 is CASSGQGNTGELFF. In DNA form, the CDR3 reads TGTGCCAGCAGCGGACAGGGGAACACCGGGGAGCTGTTTTTT.

This CDR3 reads CASSPPSGPTDTQYF. Here the CDR3 DNA reads TGTGCCAGCAGCCCACCTAGCGGGCCCACAGATACGCAGTATTTT. The V gene is TRBV5-4, the J gene TRBJ2-3, with TRBD2 matching 8 bases. V lost 4 bases to trimming and J lost 2 bases; unmatched junction nucleotides: 6. The CDR3 loop spans 15 amino acids. Per germline, CDR1 SGHNT and CDR2 YYREEE (reference sequence). The full variable domain, completed using reference TRBV5-4 and TRBJ2-3, is ETGVTQSPTHLIKTRGQQVTLRCSSQSGHNTVSWYQQALGQGPQFIFQYYREEENGRGNFPPRFSGLQFPNYSSELNVNALELDDSALYLCASSPPSGPTDTQYFGPGTRLTVL.

The genes are TRBV6-5 and TRBJ1-5, with D possibly TRBD1 on 5 matching bases. The CDR3 is 13 amino acids. V lost 4 bases and J lost 7, with 11 bases in between. Germline CDR1 MNHEY, CDR2 SVGAGI. CDR3: CASSFRGEQPQHF. The CDR3 bases are TGTGCCAGCAGTTTCCGGGGGGAACAGCCCCAGCATTTT.

As concerns this clone: One junction end does not reproduce the germline sequence, and a read error may be involved. The V call is TRBV5-4, the J call TRBJ2-2, with D perhaps TRBD1 (5 bases). The CDR3 runs 16 residues. In germline, CDR1 is SGHNT, CDR2 YYREEE (reference sequence). The chain's CDR3 is CASSQDRGINTGELFF. The CDR3 bases are TGCGCCAGCAGCCAAGATAGGGGAATTAACACCGGGGAGCTGTTTTTT.

This sequence joins TRBV4-1 and TRBJ1-1; D is ambiguous. Per germline, CDR1 MGHRA and CDR2 YSYEKL. V was shortened by 1 base and J by 5 bases, with 14 bases between the two germline ends. CDR3 size: 15 residues. For the CDR3, the DNA is TGCGCCAGCAGCCAAGGATGGAGGGAGGGTACTGAAGCTTTCTTT. This gives the protein CASSQGWREGTEAFF.

By share, this clone counts as medium-sized. The chain couples TRBV19 to TRBJ2-1; TRBD1 matches at 7 bases. The length of the CDR3 is 14 residues. The V and J ends lost 6 bases and 4 bases, in that order; junction bases with no gene match: 6. Per the germline V gene, CDR1 is LNHDA and CDR2 is SQIVND (reference sequence). For the CDR3, the DNA is TGTGCCAGTAGCTCAGGGGGATTTTACAATGAGCAGTTCTTC. It codes for CASSSGGFYNEQFF.

This clone is labeled as medium-sized. This chain connects TRBV28 to TRBJ2-5; the match to TRBD1 covers 7 bases. This CDR3 is built from 14 residues. V trimming: 5 bases; J trimming: 3 bases; junction bases outside the gene matches: 6. Germline CDR1 MDHEN, CDR2 SYDVKM. The CDR3 coding sequence is TGTGCCAGCAGTCCCCGACAGGGTAAAGAGACCCAGTACTTC. It translates to CASSPRQGKETQYF. The variable domain in full, with the rest retrieved from reference TRBV28 and TRBJ2-5, is DVKVTQSSRYLVKRTGEKVFLECVQDMDHENMFWYRQDPGLGLRLIYFSYDVKMKEKGDIPEGYSVSREKKERFSLILESASTNQTSMYLCASSPRQGKETQYFGPGTRLLVL.

The sample holds a few counts of this clone. The same CDR3 can be traced to other DNA sequences in this sample. CDR3 nucleotide sequence: TGTGCCAGTAGTAGCGGGAGCTCCTACAATGAGCAGTTCTTC. It codes for CASSSGSSYNEQFF. The gene calls are TRBV19 and TRBJ2-1, with TRBD2 matching 7 bases. V dropped 4 bases and J dropped 0; count of bases not matched to a gene: 0. CDR1 is LNHDA, CDR2 SQIVND, per germline (reference sequence). The CDR3 spans 14 residues.

The V and J genes are TRBV5-4 and TRBJ2-7; TRBD2 matches 11 bases. The CDR3 has 16 residues. The germline V gene encodes CDR1 SGHNT and CDR2 YYREEE (reference sequence). The V and J ends lost 4 bases and 2 bases, in that order; junction bases with no gene match: 8. CDR3 region: CASSALQGLAAYEQYF. CDR3 DNA: TGTGCCAGCAGCGCCCTACAGGGACTAGCGGCCTACGAGCAGTACTTC.

This clone is classed as medium-sized. The chain joins TRBV29-1 to TRBJ2-4, with D uncertain. The CDR3 totals 10 residues. Trimming stripped 1 base from V and 6 bases from J, with 1 base between. Germline CDR1 is SQVTM and CDR2 is ANQGSEA. In nucleotides, the CDR3 is TGCAGCGTTGAAGCAAACATTCAGTACTTC. It codes for CSVEANIQYF. The full variable domain, its missing parts supplied by reference TRBV29-1 and TRBJ2-4, is SAVISQKPSRDICQRGTSLTIQCQVDSQVTMMFWYRQQPGQSLTLIATANQGSEATYESGFVIDKFPISRPNLTFSTLTVSNMSPEDSSIYLCSVEANIQYFGAGTRLSVL.

This chain uses TRBV27 with TRBJ2-7, with a weak D call TRBD2 (6 bases). V shed 4 bases and J shed 2 bases, with 9 bases lying between them. The germline V gene encodes CDR1 MNHEY and CDR2 SMNVEV (reference sequence). The CDR3 length is 13 residues. Written as DNA, the CDR3 is TGTGCCAGCAGTTACGGGAGAGCCTACGAGCAGTACTTC. It codes for CASSYGRAYEQYF.

There are a few counts of this clone. In DNA, the CDR3 is TGTGCCAGCCGGACAGGGGGAGGGGAGCTGTTTTTT. Its protein product is CASRTGGGELFF. The genes are TRBV2 and TRBJ2-2; 10 nucleotides line up with TRBD1. Trimming took 8 bases from V and 8 from J; bases not matched to a gene: 2. CDR1 SNHLY and CDR2 FYNNEI come from the germline V gene. CDR3 size: 12 residues.

A few counts support this clone. V and J are TRBV29-1 and TRBJ1-1; D is unclear. V lost 4 bases and J lost 6, with 9 bases in between. This CDR3 is 11 amino acids long. Per the germline V gene, CDR1 is SQVTM and CDR2 is ANQGSEA. The CDR3 loop is CSVGGPPEAFF. The CDR3 DNA is TGCAGCGTTGGTGGCCCCCCTGAAGCTTTCTTT. Based on the CDR3 plus reference TRBV29-1 and TRBJ1-1, the full variable domain is SAVISQKPSRDICQRGTSLTIQCQVDSQVTMMFWYRQQPGQSLTLIATANQGSEATYESGFVIDKFPISRPNLTFSTLTVSNMSPEDSSIYLCSVGGPPEAFFGQGTRLTVV.

J is TRBJ1-2 and V is TRBV4-2; weak D call: TRBD1 (5 bases). The CDR3 runs to 17 residues. The germline gives CDR1 LGHNA, CDR2 YNFKEQ. V was clipped by 4 bases and J by 4 bases, with 22 bases between them. The CDR3 DNA sequence: TGTGCCAGCAGCCGAGGTCGGGACTATAGCCTCGTCTATGGCTACACCTTC. Amino acids: CASSRGRDYSLVYGYTF.

CDR3 in DNA: TGTGCCAGTAGTATGGGCTACCCCTACGAGCAGTACTTC. This encodes CASSMGYPYEQYF. This chain links TRBV19 with TRBJ2-5; D unresolved. Near its end, the DNA agrees better with TRBJ2-7, so the J call may be wrong. Germline assignment: CDR1 LNHDA and CDR2 SQIVND (reference sequence). The CDR3 extends over 13 amino acids.